What follows describes a single TCR beta chain. These data originate in a study of shared clonotypes between healthy human individuals. It was CD45RO-negative cells, positively selected for CCR7, that made up naive CD8 cells, with terminally differentiated effector memory CD45RA+ cells excluded. Healthy and HIV-negative, the adult donors had no recent acute infections or vaccinations. As handled by the study authors: Quality scores were absent from the junction-only immunoSEQ sequences, so filtering differed. The repertoire was sequenced with immunoSEQ multiplex PCR; TCRdb's copy has only in-frame clones and lacks some. The V and J calls and clone size were taken over from that table, and D and trimming were inferred from the DNA. Of roughly 1,800,000 clones listed, approximately 95% were seen once; the top ten hold more than 0.95%. This sequence was found in a man aged 18 to 35 in good health. The sequenced sample consisted of naive CD8+ T cells sorted from blood.

The CDR3 region is CASSPRAPYEQYF. In DNA, the CDR3 is TGTGCCAGCAGCCCCAGGGCTCCCTACGAGCAGTACTTC. J is TRBJ2-7 and V is TRBV11-1; perhaps TRBD1 as D (5 bases). The CDR3 runs to 13 residues. Per the germline V gene, CDR1 is SGHAT and CDR2 is FQDESV (reference sequence). The germline V and J ends were trimmed by 5 bases and 2 bases, with 10 bases remaining between them. The full variable domain, its missing parts supplied by reference TRBV11-1 and TRBJ2-7, is EAEVAQSPRYKITEKSQAVAFWCDPISGHATLYWYRQILGQGPELLVQFQDESVVDDSQLPKDRFSAERLKGVDSTLKIQPAELGDSAMYLCASSPRAPYEQYFGPGTRLTVT.